This record concerns one TCR beta chain sequence. The entry originates in a study of blood T cell repertoires in COVID-19. TCRdb's copy holds only in-frame clones and misses some; the assay was immunoSEQ multiplex PCR. The data hold some 270,000 clones, with nearly 90% observed a single time. Seattle's cohort entered during active infection and was followed longitudinally. The clonotype comes from a woman aged 60 to 75 with COVID-19, enrolled during active disease. Sequencing used peripheral blood.

In nucleotides, the CDR3 is TGCGCCAGCAGCCAAGATAGAGTTTCCAATACAGGGAACACCGGGGAGCTGTTTTTT. It specifies CASSQDRVSNTGNTGELFF. V and J are TRBV4-3 and TRBJ2-2; D is perhaps TRBD1 (5 bases). This CDR3 has 19 amino acids. V was cut by 0 bases and J by 1 base, with 18 bases left in between. Germline-derived CDR1 and CDR2 are LGHNA and YSLEER.